The clone carrying this T cell receptor beta chain has at least ten counts. Its antigen is not identified. This sample stems from a study of response to subunit inactivated influenza vaccine. The V gene end was trimmed by 3 bases and the J gene end by 2 bases; junction bases not matched to a gene: 13. Germline V gene lookup returns CDR1 SGHAT and CDR2 FQNNGV. CDR3 length: 18 amino acids. TCRdb recomputed calls from the RT-PCR reads with MiXCR, one row per CDR3 protein. The sample consists of about 240,000 distinct CDR3 sequences, 12% of them appearing once. Whole-study findings and limits: The authors suggested that few new T cells are recruited per seasonal influenza vaccination.

This specimen consisted of non-naive T cells sorted from PBMCs, obtained around 15 days before vaccination. This chain joins TRBV11-2 and TRBJ1-2, with 9 bases that match TRBD1. The TCR was taken from a man aged 50 or older who received an inactivated influenza vaccine. The CDR3 region is CASSFSTGTGKGNYGYTF. For the CDR3, the DNA is TGTGCCAGCAGCTTCTCAACCGGGACAGGGAAGGGGAACTATGGCTACACCTTC.